These 28 T cell receptor beta chains were all obtained from the same sample, sequenced in a study of T cell changes during pregnancy in multiple sclerosis. Sequenced by immunoSEQ multiplex PCR; TCRdb stores in-frame clones only, minus some. The sample has tens of thousands of clones; about 91% are singletons. The material was peripheral blood, obtained after pregnancy. The receptors were sampled from a female donor in good health, enrolled as a control in a pregnancy study.

The chain couples TRBV6-6 to TRBJ1-2; 9 positions match TRBD1. With 0 bases clipped from V and 4 bases from J, the junction kept 3 bases outside the gene matches. This CDR3 spans 15 amino acids. The V gene's germline CDR1 is MNHNY and CDR2 SVGAGI (reference sequence). The CDR3 nucleotides are TGTGCCAGCAGTTACTCGGGACAGGGACTCTATGGCTACACCTTC. The encoded protein is CASSYSGQGLYGYTF.

This chain links TRBV18 with TRBJ2-7; 9 bases are a match to TRBD2. The CDR3 extends over 16 amino acids. Trimming at V came to 2 bases and at J to 3 bases, leaving 8 bases not matched to a gene. CDR1 is KGHSH, CDR2 LQKENI, per germline. As DNA, the CDR3 is TGTGCCAGCTCACCAAAATTAGCGGGAGCAGGCTACGAGCAGTACTTC. Protein: CASSPKLAGAGYEQYF.

This clone was recorded only once. The CDR3 loop reads CASSQVTDSEQYF. The CDR3 DNA follows: TGCGCCAGCAGCCAAGTAACGGACTCCGAGCAGTACTTC. The chain has TRBV4-1 and TRBJ2-7; perhaps TRBD2 as D (5 bases). Germline-derived CDR1 and CDR2 are MGHRA and YSYEKL. The CDR3 runs to 13 residues. V lost 1 base and J lost 6, with 10 bases in between.

This rearrangement joins TRBV10-3 to TRBJ2-7; 7 bases map to TRBD1. The CDR3 covers 15 residues. CDR1 and CDR2 from the germline V gene are ENHRY and SYGVKD. V trimming: 4 bases; J trimming: 1 base; junction bases outside the gene matches: 7. The CDR3 nucleotides are TGTGCCATCAGTGGAGGGGGACAGCGTTCCTACGAGCAGTACTTC. The encoded protein is CAISGGGQRSYEQYF.

The V and J genes are TRBV19 and TRBJ1-2, with D uncertain. CDR3 size: 12 residues. Germline-derived CDR1 and CDR2 are LNHDA and SQIVND (reference sequence). Trimming left V 5 bases short and J 5 bases short, with 9 bases between. The CDR3 DNA is TGTGCCAGTAGTCTCGGGGATTATGGCTACACCTTC. Translation gives CASSLGDYGYTF.

V usage is TRBV4-1 and J usage is TRBJ2-1, with 9 bases matching TRBD2. Germline trimming cut 0 bases from V and 9 bases from J; bases unmatched to any gene: 12. The V gene's germline CDR1 is MGHRA and CDR2 YSYEKL. This CDR3 spans 17 amino acids. The chain's CDR3 is CASSQEDLAGTWGEQFF. Written as DNA, the CDR3 is TGCGCCAGCAGCCAAGAGGATCTAGCGGGAACCTGGGGTGAGCAGTTCTTC.

This chain links TRBV4-1 with TRBJ1-6; TRBD1 matches at 9 bases. With V trimmed by 5 bases and J by 0 bases, 8 bases remained unmatched. The CDR3 has 18 amino acids. From germline, CDR1 is MGHRA and CDR2 YSYEKL. Written as DNA, the CDR3 is TGCGCCAGCAGCGGCCCCCGGGACAGGGACTCCTATAATTCACCCCTCCACTTT. Translating gives CASSGPRDRDSYNSPLHF.

The CDR3 coding sequence is TGTGCCAGCAGCTCCCCCCCGGGGCGGGACCTGAGCTCCTACAATGAGCAGTTCTTC. Protein: CASSSPPGRDLSSYNEQFF. The rearrangement joins TRBV7-8 to TRBJ2-1, with D perhaps matching TRBD2 (6 bases). Trimming stripped 4 bases from V and 0 bases from J, with 22 bases between. CDR1 is SGHVS and CDR2 is FQNEAQ in the germline V gene. The CDR3 length is 19 residues. The full variable domain, with the rest looked up from reference TRBV7-8 and TRBJ2-1, is GAGVSQSPRYKVAKRGQDVALRCDPISGHVSLFWYQQALGQGPEFLTYFQNEAQLDKSGLPSDRFFAERPEGSVSTLKIQRTQQEDSAVYLCASSSPPGRDLSSYNEQFFGPGTRLTVL.

J is TRBJ2-2 and V is TRBV7-2; 8 bases match TRBD2. From germline, CDR1 is SGHTA and CDR2 FQGNSA. The trim removed 5 bases at V and 7 bases at J, leaving 9 bases unmatched. This CDR3 has 15 amino acids. CDR3 protein: CASSPRGTSGGELFF. The DNA for the CDR3 is TGTGCCAGCAGCCCGAGGGGCACTAGCGGCGGGGAGCTGTTTTTT.

This clone was detected once. A junction boundary mismatches the germline segment, possibly from a read error. The chain carries TRBV19 and TRBJ1-5; a possible D gene is TRBD1 (6 bases). Per the germline V gene, CDR1 is LNHDA and CDR2 is SQIVND (reference sequence). The CDR3 is made up of 12 amino acids. The CDR3 loop reads CASSIEGRGTNF. Here the CDR3 DNA reads TGTGCCAGTAGTATAGAAGGCAGGGGTACGAATTTT. Full variable domain (outside the CDR3, taken from reference TRBV19 and TRBJ1-5): DGGITQSPKYLFRKEGQNVTLSCEQNLNHDAMYWYRQDPGQGLRLIYYSQIVNDFQKGDIAEGYSVSREKKESFPLTVTSAQKNPTAFYLCASSIEGRGTNFGDGTRLSIL.

The chain has TRBV6-6 and TRBJ1-3; the match to TRBD1 covers 9 bases. CDR3 size: 14 residues. The V gene's germline CDR1 is MNHNY and CDR2 SVGAGI (reference sequence). V gave up 6 bases and J gave up 8 bases; unmatched junction bases: 8. CDR3 bases: TGTGCCAGCAGCACAGGGGGCGGTCGGGACACCATATATTTT. This encodes CASSTGGGRDTIYF.

CDR3 DNA sequence: TGTGCCAGCAGCCCCCAGGCAGGGTCAGATACGCAGTATTTT. Translation gives CASSPQAGSDTQYF. This sequence joins TRBV7-2 and TRBJ2-3, with D maybe TRBD1 (5 bases). Germline loops: CDR1 SGHTA, CDR2 FQGNSA. This CDR3 has 14 residues. The germline V and J ends were trimmed by 5 bases and 4 bases, with 13 bases remaining between them.

The chain combines TRBV28 with TRBJ1-2; 10 nucleotides match TRBD1. Germline V gene sequence: CDR1 MDHEN, CDR2 SYDVKM. J was trimmed by 4 bases and V by 6 bases; bases with no gene match: 11. This CDR3 spans 16 amino acids. In DNA, the CDR3 is TGTGCCAGCAGCTACCGACAGGGGGCCTTGGTCTATGGCTACACCTTC. Amino acid sequence: CASSYRQGALVYGYTF.

The chain employs TRBV5-1 and TRBJ1-1; the D is unclear. The germline V gene encodes CDR1 SGHRS and CDR2 YFSETQ. The CDR3 is 14 residues long. Trimming shortened V by 1 base and J by 1 base, and 8 bases separated the two germline ends. DNA of the CDR3: TGCGCCAGCAGCTTGACAAGAGGGAACACTGAAGCTTTCTTT. Amino acids: CASSLTRGNTEAFF.

This rearrangement joins TRBV28 to TRBJ2-7; TRBD2 is a possible D gene (6 bases). The CDR3 extends over 16 amino acids. The germline V gene encodes CDR1 MDHEN and CDR2 SYDVKM. V lost 3 bases, J lost 7 bases, and 22 bases lay in between. The CDR3 reads CASSFLVRGRPGEQYF. CDR3 DNA sequence: TGTGCCAGCAGTTTCCTAGTACGTGGGAGGCCGGGAGAGCAGTACTTC. The complete variable domain, with remaining parts taken from reference TRBV28 and TRBJ2-7, reads DVKVTQSSRYLVKRTGEKVFLECVQDMDHENMFWYRQDPGLGLRLIYFSYDVKMKEKGDIPEGYSVSREKKERFSLILESASTNQTSMYLCASSFLVRGRPGEQYFGPGTRLTVT.

This clone was counted once. This chain joins TRBV7-2 and TRBJ1-5; D perhaps matches TRBD1 (5 bases). CDR3 length: 18 amino acids. V lost 2 bases and J 6 bases, leaving 23 bases between the germline ends. The germline V gene encodes CDR1 SGHTA and CDR2 FQGNSA. The CDR3 here is CASSLRDGSFGEGQPQHF. CDR3 nucleotides: TGTGCCAGCAGCTTAAGGGACGGATCTTTCGGGGAGGGTCAGCCCCAGCATTTT. The whole variable domain, remainder taken from reference TRBV7-2 and TRBJ1-5, is GAGVSQSPSNKVTEKGKDVELRCDPISGHTALYWYRQSLGQGLEFLIYFQGNSAPDKSGLPSDRFSAERTGGSVSTLTIQRTQQEDSAVYLCASSLRDGSFGEGQPQHFGDGTRLSIL.

The chain links TRBV6-1 to TRBJ2-5; 10 nucleotides agree with TRBD1. The germline V gene has CDR1 MNHNS and CDR2 SASEGT. Trimming removed 7 bases from V and 4 bases from J; junction bases left unmatched: 9. The CDR3 extends over 15 amino acids. CDR3 coding DNA: TGTGCCAGCAATCTACTGACAGGGGGCTTAGAGACCCAGTACTTC. As protein: CASNLLTGGLETQYF.

The V gene is TRBV9, the J gene TRBJ2-5; the match to TRBD1 covers 8 bases. Germline V lookup: CDR1 SGDLS, CDR2 YYNGEE. The CDR3 consists of 16 residues. Unmatched junction bases numbered 9, after V lost 4 bases and J lost 1 base. In nucleotides, the CDR3 is TGTGCCAGCAGCCTCCGCTTGGACAGGGCCCAAGAGACCCAGTACTTC. Residues: CASSLRLDRAQETQYF.

V gene TRBV11-2 combines with J gene TRBJ2-7; D call uncertain. V shed 5 bases and J shed 0 bases, with 20 bases lying between them. In germline, CDR1 is SGHAT, CDR2 FQNNGV. The CDR3 consists of 17 residues. This chain's CDR3 is CASSTYLLGNSSYEQYF. The CDR3 DNA follows: TGTGCCAGCAGCACATACTTACTGGGCAATAGCTCCTACGAGCAGTACTTC.

J is TRBJ2-1 and V is TRBV28; TRBD1 might be the D (6 bases). Trimming stripped 4 bases from V and 8 bases from J, with 12 bases between. Looked up from germline, CDR1 is MDHEN and CDR2 is SYDVKM. CDR3 length: 13 residues. The CDR3 coding sequence is TGTGCCAGCAGTTCAGGGGCTCGGGATGAGCAGTTCTTC. Protein: CASSSGARDEQFF.

This chain uses TRBV4-3 with TRBJ1-1, with a tentative D call TRBD1 (6 bases). This CDR3 contains 15 residues. V gave up 0 bases and J gave up 7 bases, with 15 bases separating them. Germline lookup yields CDR1 LGHNA and CDR2 YSLEER. The CDR3 is CASSQDRMGAFEAFF. CDR3 sequence (DNA): TGCGCCAGCAGCCAAGATCGGATGGGGGCCTTTGAAGCTTTCTTT.

The chain links TRBV5-1 to TRBJ2-3; 9 bases line up with TRBD1. This CDR3 spans 14 amino acids. CDR1 and CDR2 from the germline V gene are SGHRS and YFSETQ. The ends lost 3 bases at V and 3 bases at J; junction bases unmatched: 2. The CDR3: CASSSDRGTDTQYF. CDR3 sequence (DNA): TGCGCCAGCAGCTCGGACAGGGGAACAGATACGCAGTATTTT.

The chain uses TRBV5-6 and TRBJ2-7, with D tentatively TRBD2 (5 bases). Trimming stripped 2 bases from V and 1 base from J, with 7 bases between. This CDR3 contains 13 residues. Germline values: CDR1 SGHDT, CDR2 YYEEEE. DNA for the CDR3: TGTGCCAGCAGCTTCTCGGGGTCCTACGAGCAGTACTTC. Translated, it gives CASSFSGSYEQYF.

This sequence joins TRBV7-2 and TRBJ2-3, with 10 bases matching TRBD2. This CDR3 region has 16 residues. CDR1 SGHTA and CDR2 FQGNSA come from the germline V gene. Losses at the gene ends were 0 bases for V and 3 bases for J; bases not matched to a gene: 3. CDR3 sequence reads: CASSLASGRATDTQYF. Here the CDR3 DNA reads TGTGCCAGCAGCTTAGCCAGCGGGAGGGCAACAGATACGCAGTATTTT.

This rearrangement joins TRBV5-1 to TRBJ2-1; 8 bases are shared with TRBD2. Germline V gene sequence: CDR1 SGHRS, CDR2 YFSETQ. The CDR3 contains 14 residues. The V segment lost 4 bases and the J segment 5 bases; nucleotides outside the gene matches: 5. The chain's CDR3 is CASSEVAGHNEQFF. As DNA, the CDR3 is TGCGCCAGCAGCGAGGTAGCGGGGCACAATGAGCAGTTCTTC.

CDR3 residues: CASSLWGTNSNTEAFF. DNA of the CDR3: TGCGCCAGCAGCTTATGGGGGACAAACTCCAACACTGAAGCTTTCTTT. The chain uses TRBV5-1 and TRBJ1-1; maybe TRBD1 (6 bases). Trimming shortened V by 2 bases and J by 2 bases, and 16 bases separated the two germline ends. Germline CDR1 is SGHRS and CDR2 is YFSETQ. This CDR3 region has 16 residues.

The CDR3 DNA reads TGTGCCAGCAGTTTGGGGACTAGCGTCTATGAGCAGTTCTTC. Translating it yields CASSLGTSVYEQFF. V gene TRBV27 combines with J gene TRBJ2-1, with 10 nucleotides matching TRBD2. V shed 3 bases and J 8 bases; nucleotides not matched to a gene: 4. This CDR3 region has 14 residues. Germline CDR1 MNHEY, CDR2 SMNVEV (reference sequence).

V usage is TRBV29-1 and J usage is TRBJ1-2; unclear D gene. This CDR3 is built from 13 residues. Germline values: CDR1 SQVTM, CDR2 ANQGSEA. V was trimmed by 0 bases and J by 7 bases, leaving 12 bases between them. The CDR3 region has the DNA TGCAGCGTTGAAGACCCTAAAGAGCGTGGCTACACCTTC. Translation: CSVEDPKERGYTF.